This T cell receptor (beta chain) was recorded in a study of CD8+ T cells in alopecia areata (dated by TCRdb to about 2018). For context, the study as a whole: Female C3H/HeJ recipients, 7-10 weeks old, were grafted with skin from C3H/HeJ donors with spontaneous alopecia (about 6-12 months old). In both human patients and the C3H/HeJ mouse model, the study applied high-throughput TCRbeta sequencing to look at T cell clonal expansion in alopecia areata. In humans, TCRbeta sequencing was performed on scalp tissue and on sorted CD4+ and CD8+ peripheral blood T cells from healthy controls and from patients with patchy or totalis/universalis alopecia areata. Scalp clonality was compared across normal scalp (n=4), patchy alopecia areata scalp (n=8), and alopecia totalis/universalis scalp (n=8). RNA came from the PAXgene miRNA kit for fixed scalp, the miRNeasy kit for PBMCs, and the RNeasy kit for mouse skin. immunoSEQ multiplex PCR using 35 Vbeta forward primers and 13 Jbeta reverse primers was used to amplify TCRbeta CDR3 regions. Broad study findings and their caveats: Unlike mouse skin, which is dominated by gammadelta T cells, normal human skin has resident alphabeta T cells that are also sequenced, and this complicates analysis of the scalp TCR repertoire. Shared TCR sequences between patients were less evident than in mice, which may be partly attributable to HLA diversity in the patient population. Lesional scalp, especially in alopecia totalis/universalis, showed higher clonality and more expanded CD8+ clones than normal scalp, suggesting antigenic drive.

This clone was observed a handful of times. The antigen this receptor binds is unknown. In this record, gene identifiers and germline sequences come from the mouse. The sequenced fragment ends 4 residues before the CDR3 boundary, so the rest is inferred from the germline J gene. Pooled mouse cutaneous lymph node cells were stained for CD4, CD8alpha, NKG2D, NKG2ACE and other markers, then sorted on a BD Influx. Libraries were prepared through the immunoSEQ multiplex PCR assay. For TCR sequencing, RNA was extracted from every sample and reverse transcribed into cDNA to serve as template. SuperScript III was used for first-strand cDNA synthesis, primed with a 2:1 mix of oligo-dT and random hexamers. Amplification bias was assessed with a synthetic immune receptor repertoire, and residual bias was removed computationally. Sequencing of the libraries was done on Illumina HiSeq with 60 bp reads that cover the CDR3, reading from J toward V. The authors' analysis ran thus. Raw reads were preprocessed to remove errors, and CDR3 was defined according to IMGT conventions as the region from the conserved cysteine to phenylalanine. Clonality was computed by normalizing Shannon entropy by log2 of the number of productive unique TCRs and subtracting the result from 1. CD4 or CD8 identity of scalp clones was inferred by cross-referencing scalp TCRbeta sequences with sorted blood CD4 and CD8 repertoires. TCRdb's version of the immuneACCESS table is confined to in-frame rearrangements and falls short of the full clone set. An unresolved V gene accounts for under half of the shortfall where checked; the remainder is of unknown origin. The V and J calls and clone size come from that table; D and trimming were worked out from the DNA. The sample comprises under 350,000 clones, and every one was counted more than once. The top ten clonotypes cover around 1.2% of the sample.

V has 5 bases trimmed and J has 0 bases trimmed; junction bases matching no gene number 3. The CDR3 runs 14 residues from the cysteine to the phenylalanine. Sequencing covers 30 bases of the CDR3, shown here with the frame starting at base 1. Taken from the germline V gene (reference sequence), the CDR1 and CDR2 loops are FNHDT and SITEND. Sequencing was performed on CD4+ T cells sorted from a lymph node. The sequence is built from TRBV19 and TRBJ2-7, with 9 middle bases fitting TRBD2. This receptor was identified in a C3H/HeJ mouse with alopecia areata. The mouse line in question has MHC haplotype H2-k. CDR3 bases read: TGTGCCAGCAGAAACTGGGGGGTCTCCTAT. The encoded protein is CASRNWGVSY. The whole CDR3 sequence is CASRNWGVSYEQYF.